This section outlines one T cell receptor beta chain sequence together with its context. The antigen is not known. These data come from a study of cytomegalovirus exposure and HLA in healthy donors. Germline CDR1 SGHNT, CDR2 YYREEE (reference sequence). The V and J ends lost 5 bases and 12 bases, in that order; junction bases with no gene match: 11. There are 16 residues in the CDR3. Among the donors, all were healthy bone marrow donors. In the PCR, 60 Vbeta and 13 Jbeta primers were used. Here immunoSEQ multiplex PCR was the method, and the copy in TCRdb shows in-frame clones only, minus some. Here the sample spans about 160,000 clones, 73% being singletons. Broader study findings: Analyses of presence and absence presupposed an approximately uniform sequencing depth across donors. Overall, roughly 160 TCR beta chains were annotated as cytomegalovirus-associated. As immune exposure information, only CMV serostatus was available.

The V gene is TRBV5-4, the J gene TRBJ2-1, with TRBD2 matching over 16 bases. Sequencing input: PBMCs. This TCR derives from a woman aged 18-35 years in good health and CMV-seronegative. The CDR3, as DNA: TGTGCCAGCAGACCCGGGGGACTAGCGGGAGGGCAGGGGCAGTTCTTC. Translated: CASRPGGLAGGQGQFF.